What follows are 12 T cell receptor beta chains derived from one specimen sequenced in a study of cytomegalovirus exposure and HLA in healthy donors. The PCR employed 60 Vbeta primers together with 13 Jbeta primers. Only in-frame clones appear in the TCRdb table, and some are missing; sequencing was by immunoSEQ multiplex PCR. The sample has 150,000 to 200,000 clones; around four fifths are singletons. The sample consisted of PBMCs. The receptors stem from a woman aged 25-40 years in good health and CMV-seropositive.

This clone was recorded once. The chain combines TRBV2 with TRBJ2-3; 7 nucleotides match TRBD1. V dropped 7 bases and J dropped 4; count of bases not matched to a gene: 11. There are 15 residues in the CDR3. Germline-derived CDR1 and CDR2 are SNHLY and FYNNEI. This CDR3 reads CASKETGVRADTQYF. The CDR3, as DNA: TGTGCCAGCAAGGAAACAGGGGTCAGAGCAGATACGCAGTATTTT.

The rearrangement uses TRBV7-9 and TRBJ2-3; 8 nucleotides match TRBD2. The CDR3 sequence is 15 residues long. Unmatched junction bases numbered 3, after V lost 1 base and J lost 3 bases. The germline V gene has CDR1 SEHNR and CDR2 FQNEAQ (reference sequence). This CDR3 reads CASSLGQRETDTQYF. The CDR3 nucleotides are TGTGCCAGCAGCTTAGGTCAGCGGGAGACAGATACGCAGTATTTT.

This clone was observed a handful of times. The chain links TRBV5-1 to TRBJ2-1; 12 bases are shared with TRBD1. The CDR3 is 15 residues long. Germline assignment: CDR1 SGHRS and CDR2 YFSETQ. Losses at the gene ends were 4 bases for V and 8 bases for J; bases not matched to a gene: 7. The CDR3 loop is CASSLGQGAGYEQFF. The CDR3 DNA sequence: TGCGCCAGCAGCCTGGGACAGGGGGCGGGCTATGAGCAGTTCTTC.

The rearrangement links TRBV27 to TRBJ2-1, with 13 bases aligning to TRBD2. The germline CDR1 and CDR2 sequences are MNHEY and SMNVEV (reference sequence). Trimming at V came to 5 bases and at J to 6 bases, leaving 4 bases not matched to a gene. This CDR3 spans 15 amino acids. The CDR3, as DNA: TGTGCCAGCAGTCGGACTAGCGGGAGCCGCAATGAGCAGTTCTTC. It translates to CASSRTSGSRNEQFF.

The sample holds one count of this clone. This chain uses TRBV19 with TRBJ1-2; D ambiguous. Trimming cost V 4 bases and J 6 bases, with 6 bases left between them. The CDR3 consists of 11 residues. Germline CDR1 reads LNHDA; CDR2 reads SQIVND (reference sequence). The DNA for the CDR3 is TGTGCCAGTAGTACTAGACATGGCTACACCTTC. Its translation: CASSTRHGYTF.

CDR3 amino acids: CASSDDSFSNQPQHF. For the CDR3, the DNA is TGTGCCAGCAGTGACGACAGCTTTAGCAATCAGCCCCAGCATTTT. The chain couples TRBV2 to TRBJ1-5, with D tentatively TRBD1 (5 bases). The CDR3 extends over 15 amino acids. The germline CDR1 and CDR2 sequences are SNHLY and FYNNEI. The ends were cut back, 3 bases at V and 0 bases at J, with 9 bases in the middle.

The J gene is TRBJ2-2, the V gene TRBV4-3; tentative D call: TRBD1 (5 bases). V lost 1 base to trimming and J lost 0 bases, with 15 bases between them. The CDR3 sequence is 18 residues long. The germline gives CDR1 LGHNA, CDR2 YSLEER. CDR3 sequence reads: CASSQAKPDTSNTGELFF. Here the CDR3 DNA reads TGCGCCAGCAGCCAAGCGAAACCGGACACATCGAACACCGGGGAGCTGTTTTTT.

The chain employs TRBV28 and TRBJ2-5, with TRBD2 identical over 7 bases. The ends lost 5 bases at V and 4 bases at J; junction bases unmatched: 10. The germline V gene encodes CDR1 MDHEN and CDR2 SYDVKM. The CDR3 contains 15 residues. The CDR3 region has the DNA TGTGCCAGCAGTCTACCGGGGGGAGGGAGAGAGACCCAGTACTTC. It yields the protein CASSLPGGGRETQYF.

This clone showed up just a few times. The chain joins TRBV14 to TRBJ1-1; D not certain. CDR1 is SGHDN and CDR2 is FVKESK in the germline V gene. The V gene lost 0 bases and the J gene lost 3 bases, with 14 bases spanning the gap. The length of the CDR3 is 16 residues. The chain's CDR3 is CASSQDLNAADTEAFF. CDR3 DNA sequence: TGTGCCAGCAGCCAAGATCTAAACGCTGCGGACACTGAAGCTTTCTTT. Drawing the rest from reference TRBV14 and TRBJ1-1, the complete variable domain is EAGVTQFPSHSVIEKGQTVTLRCDPISGHDNLYWYRRVMGKEIKFLLHFVKESKQDESGMPNNRFLAERTGGTYSTLKVQPAELEDSGVYFCASSQDLNAADTEAFFGQGTRLTVV.

This clone was recorded a few times. This sequence joins TRBV2 and TRBJ2-2; D is undetermined. This CDR3 comprises 15 residues. Germline CDR1 reads SNHLY; CDR2 reads FYNNEI. Trimming removed 4 bases from V and 0 bases from J, with 9 bases in between. CDR3 coding DNA: TGTGCCAGCAGTGTGTCGATAGCGAACACCGGGGAGCTGTTTTTT. It is translated as CASSVSIANTGELFF.

In this sample, this clone turned up once. The chain uses TRBV28 and TRBJ2-7; 9 bases are a match to TRBD1. CDR1 is MDHEN, CDR2 SYDVKM, per germline. CDR3 length: 14 amino acids. Trimming took 4 bases from V and 6 from J; bases not matched to a gene: 7. CDR3 amino acids: CASSWRTGVREQYF. CDR3 nucleotide sequence: TGTGCCAGCAGTTGGAGGACAGGGGTTCGCGAGCAGTACTTC.

The rearrangement joins TRBV5-4 to TRBJ1-1; D is possibly TRBD1 (6 bases). V was cut by 4 bases and J by 1 base, with 8 bases left in between. CDR1 and CDR2 (germline): SGHNT, YYREEE (reference sequence). The CDR3 loop spans 13 amino acids. This CDR3 reads CASSQDRNTEAFF. The CDR3 DNA is TGTGCCAGCAGCCAGGACAGGAACACTGAAGCTTTCTTT.